Only a few counts were recorded for the clone carrying this TCR beta chain. TCRdb reprocessed the RT-PCR reads via MiXCR and lists one record per CDR3 protein. Here the sample spans hundreds of thousands of distinct CDR3 sequences, approximately 15% being singletons. The data belong to a study of response to subunit inactivated influenza vaccine. Per germline, CDR1 SGHRS and CDR2 YFSETQ. The CDR3 length is 16 residues. V shed 2 bases and J shed 0 bases, with 13 bases lying between them. Sequencing used CD4+ T cells sorted from PBMCs, obtained about 23 months after vaccination. The genes are TRBV5-1 and TRBJ2-3; D is unclear. The clonotype was recovered from a man between 50 and 75 years old who received an inactivated influenza vaccine. The CDR3 sequence is CASSLEQIFSTDTQYF. For the CDR3, the DNA is TGCGCCAGCAGCTTAGAACAGATCTTTAGCACAGATACGCAGTATTTT.